The clone carrying this TCR beta chain was seen repeatedly, ten times or more. Its antigen is currently unknown. TCRdb called the reads again in MiXCR, with one record for every CDR3 protein. The table lists roughly 860,000 distinct CDR3 sequences, less than 35% of them singletons, with approximately 13% in the top ten. The sample comes from a study of T cell repertoires in cytomegalovirus infection. General study points: The cumulative frequency of public TCR beta families identified carriers of CMV plus the relevant HLA.

Germline V gives CDR1 SNHLY, CDR2 FYNNEI. V lost 7 bases to trimming and J lost 1 base; unmatched junction nucleotides: 2. This CDR3 contains 14 residues. This specimen was cultured CD8+ T cells from PBMCs, taken from culture after CMV antigen stimulation. The receptor was isolated from a human donor in good health (CMV status not recorded). Some clones in this sample may be carry-over from other donors' samples. This chain uses TRBV2 with TRBJ2-3, with 10 bases that match TRBD2. As DNA, the CDR3 is TGTGCCAGCACGCTAGCGGGGGGCACAGATACGCAGTATTTT. Translated: CASTLAGGTDTQYF. Using reference TRBV2 and TRBJ2-3 for the parts outside the CDR3, the full variable domain is EPEVTQTPSHQVTQMGQEVILRCVPISNHLYFYWYRQILGQKVEFLVSFYNNEISEKSEIFDDQFSVERPDGSNFTLKIRSTKLEDSAMYFCASTLAGGTDTQYFGPGTRLTVL.